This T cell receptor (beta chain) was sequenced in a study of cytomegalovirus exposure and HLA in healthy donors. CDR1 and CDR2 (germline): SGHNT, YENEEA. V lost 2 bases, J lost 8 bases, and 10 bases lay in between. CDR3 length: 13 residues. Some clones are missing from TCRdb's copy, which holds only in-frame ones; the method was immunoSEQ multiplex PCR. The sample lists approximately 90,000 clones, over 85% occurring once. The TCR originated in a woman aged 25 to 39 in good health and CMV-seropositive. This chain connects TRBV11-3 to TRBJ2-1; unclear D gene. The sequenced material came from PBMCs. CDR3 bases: TGTGCCAGCAGCTTAAGTGATTCGGATGAGCAGTTCTTC. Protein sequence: CASSLSDSDEQFF.